A single sample gave rise to the 27 T cell receptor beta chains below, sequenced in a study of cytomegalovirus exposure and HLA in healthy donors (dated by TCRdb to about 2017). Library generation was performed with the immunoSEQ multiplex PCR assay. A mixture of 60 forward primers for TCR Vbeta segments and 13 reverse primers for TCR Jbeta segments was used in the multiplex PCR. In its TCRdb copy, this immuneACCESS table keeps in-frame sequences only and misses some clones. Where compared with another copy, unresolved V genes explain less than half of these, and the others have no known cause. The sample records 150,000 to 200,000 clones, over 70% of which are singletons. The ten largest account for roughly an eighth of the sample. The material sequenced was PBMCs. The origin of the receptors is a woman in her thirties or forties in good health and CMV-seronegative.

Worth noting for this clone: Germline is not matched at one junction end, which may reflect a read error. The rearrangement uses TRBV7-9 and TRBJ2-1; a possible D gene is TRBD1 (6 bases). The CDR3 is 17 amino acids. CDR1 is SEHNR and CDR2 is FQNEAQ in the germline V gene (reference sequence). The CDR3: CSSSLRGYKQGRNEQFF. The DNA for the CDR3 is TGTTCCAGCAGCTTAAGGGGGTATAAACAGGGTAGGAATGAGCAGTTCTTC.

This rearrangement joins TRBV5-6 to TRBJ2-7; a weak D match, TRBD1 (6 bases). The CDR3 runs to 14 residues. V lost 6 bases, J lost 7 bases, and 20 bases lay in between. In germline, CDR1 is SGHDT, CDR2 YYEEEE. The CDR3 DNA reads TGTGCCAGCACCCCTCGAGGGGGTTCAGGGGAGCAGTACTTC. This encodes CASTPRGGSGEQYF.

The chain combines TRBV19 with TRBJ1-2, with 8 nucleotides matching TRBD1. The length of the CDR3 is 13 residues. Germline-derived CDR1 and CDR2 are LNHDA and SQIVND (reference sequence). V lost 7 bases to trimming and J lost 7 bases; unmatched junction nucleotides: 8. CDR3 loop: CASTQGTGSGYTF. Written as DNA, the CDR3 is TGTGCCAGTACTCAAGGGACAGGCTCTGGCTACACCTTC.

V is TRBV4-2 and J is TRBJ1-2; D possibly corresponds to TRBD1 (6 bases). Trimming removed 0 bases from V and 5 bases from J, with 13 bases in between. The CDR3 has 15 residues. Per the germline V gene, CDR1 is LGHNA and CDR2 is YNFKEQ. For the CDR3, the DNA is TGTGCCAGCAGCCAAGACAGAGGACAGCCTTATGGCTACACCTTC. Translated, it gives CASSQDRGQPYGYTF.

This chain links TRBV5-1 with TRBJ2-7, with 9 bases identical to TRBD1. The length of the CDR3 is 16 residues. The junction had 16 bases not matched to a gene; V was cut back by 6 bases and J by 6 bases. Germline V gene sequence: CDR1 SGHRS, CDR2 YFSETQ. CDR3 protein: CASTQGPDRGLREQYF. The CDR3 nucleotides read TGCGCCAGCACCCAGGGGCCGGACAGGGGCCTCCGCGAGCAGTACTTC.

The V call is TRBV9, the J call TRBJ2-5; weak D call: TRBD2 (6 bases). Near its end, the DNA agrees better with TRBJ2-7, so the J call may be wrong. The CDR3 sequence is 15 residues long. The germline V gene encodes CDR1 SGDLS and CDR2 YYNGEE. CDR3: CASSPPGVNSYEQYF. CDR3 sequence (DNA): TGTGCCAGCAGCCCCCCGGGGGTGAATTCCTACGAGCAGTACTTC.

The chain couples TRBV21-1 to TRBJ2-7; the DNA was not compared with TRBD2, the D call given in the table. TRBV21-1 is designated a pseudogene. CDR3 length: 13 residues. CDR3 nucleotide sequence: TGTGCCAGCAGCAAAGCCCACTCGGGGGAGCAGTACTTC. Encoded protein: CASSKAHSGEQYF.

The chain couples TRBV5-3 to TRBJ1-4, with TRBD1 matching 12 bases. TRBV5-3 is filed as an ORF, its function uncertain. The CDR3 length is 16 residues. V shed 4 bases and J 17 bases; nucleotides not matched to a gene: 18. CDR3 in amino acids: CARSAPRDRGRGNCFF. The CDR3 coding sequence is TGTGCCAGAAGCGCACCCCGGGACAGGGGGCGAGGGAACTGTTTTTTT.

There are a few counts of this clone. The gene calls are TRBV11-3 and TRBJ2-7, with no clear D. The CDR3 covers 13 residues. Trimming removed 6 bases at V and 2 bases at J, with 11 bases between. Per germline, CDR1 SGHNT and CDR2 YENEEA. CDR3 coding DNA: TGTGCCAGCAGTCTAAGTGTCGCCTACGAGCAGTACTTC. Amino acid sequence: CASSLSVAYEQYF.

The CDR3 is CASSLVRLTDTQYF. The CDR3 DNA reads TGTGCCAGCAGCTTAGTTCGACTTACTGATACGCAGTATTTT. The chain links TRBV7-2 to TRBJ2-3, with D hard to call. CDR3 size: 14 residues. The ends were cut back, 1 base at V and 6 bases at J, with 11 bases in the middle. In germline, CDR1 is SGHTA, CDR2 FQGNSA. Variable domain in full (rest from reference TRBV7-2 and TRBJ2-3): GAGVSQSPSNKVTEKGKDVELRCDPISGHTALYWYRQSLGQGLEFLIYFQGNSAPDKSGLPSDRFSAERTGGSVSTLTIQRTQQEDSAVYLCASSLVRLTDTQYFGPGTRLTVL.

This rearrangement joins TRBV9 to TRBJ1-4; TRBD1 matches 10 bases. The CDR3 sequence is 16 residues long. The germline CDR1 and CDR2 sequences are SGDLS and YYNGEE. The trim removed 1 base at V and 5 bases at J, leaving 5 bases unmatched. The CDR3 here is CASSVTPGQGNEKLFF. Written as DNA, the CDR3 is TGTGCCAGCAGCGTAACACCGGGACAGGGGAATGAAAAACTGTTTTTT.

Only one count was recorded for this clone. CDR3 coding DNA: TGTGCCAGCAGCCCAACCGGGACAGGGGTGGTCGAGCAGTACTTC. Its protein product is CASSPTGTGVVEQYF. The gene calls are TRBV9 and TRBJ2-7, with 10 positions matching TRBD1. J lost 6 bases, V lost 4 bases, and 10 bases had no gene match. CDR1 and CDR2 (germline): SGDLS, YYNGEE. The CDR3 has 15 amino acids.

V gene TRBV4-1 combines with J gene TRBJ2-3; D is unclear. This CDR3 region has 16 residues. Trimming shortened V by 0 bases and J by 2 bases, and 12 bases separated the two germline ends. The germline V gene has CDR1 MGHRA and CDR2 YSYEKL. Written as DNA, the CDR3 is TGCGCCAGCAGCCAAGAGGAGAGCAAGTACACAGATACGCAGTATTTT. It is translated as CASSQEESKYTDTQYF.

This sequence joins TRBV27 and TRBJ2-7; D possibly corresponds to TRBD2 (5 bases). This CDR3 is 12 amino acids long. Germline CDR1 and CDR2: MNHEY and SMNVEV (reference sequence). V was clipped by 10 bases and J by 3 bases, with 13 bases between them. The CDR3 DNA reads as TGTGCCACCGAGGGAGACCTCTACGAGCAGTACTTC. Amino acids: CATEGDLYEQYF.

The sample holds one count of this clone. The V call is TRBV7-2, the J call TRBJ2-2, with 7 nucleotides matching TRBD1. The V gene end was trimmed by 6 bases and the J gene end by 2 bases; junction bases not matched to a gene: 6. The CDR3 consists of 15 residues. Germline V gene sequence: CDR1 SGHTA, CDR2 FQGNSA. The chain's CDR3 is CASRKGGPNTGELFF. CDR3 nucleotide sequence: TGTGCCAGCAGGAAAGGGGGCCCTAACACCGGGGAGCTGTTTTTT.

The rearrangement joins TRBV30 to TRBJ2-6; no firm D call. This CDR3 has 13 amino acids. V dropped 4 bases and J dropped 4 bases, with 8 bases sitting between them. CDR1 and CDR2 from the germline V gene are GTSNPN and SVGIG (reference sequence). CDR3 nucleotides: TGTGCCTGGATCCGGGTCGGGGCCAACGTCCTGACTTTC. This translates into CAWIRVGANVLTF.

Here the CDR3 DNA reads TGTGCCAGCAGCCCTGATCCGAGCACTGAAGCTTTCTTT. Protein product: CASSPDPSTEAFF. V is TRBV5-8 and J is TRBJ1-1; D not certain. Germline V CDR1 and CDR2: SGHTS, YDEGEE. This CDR3 comprises 13 residues. Trimming left V 4 bases short and J 4 bases short, with 11 bases between.

CDR3 residues: CATSRGSGTGGLREQYF. CDR3 sequence (DNA): TGTGCCACCAGCAGAGGATCCGGGACAGGGGGCCTGCGTGAGCAGTACTTC. This chain uses TRBV15 with TRBJ2-7; 12 nucleotides agree with TRBD1. J gave up 7 bases and V 1 base, and 11 bases lay outside the gene matches. Germline CDR1 LNHNV, CDR2 YYDKDF (reference sequence). The CDR3 loop spans 17 amino acids.

In this sample, this clone turned up once. This chain connects TRBV6-6 to TRBJ2-5, with D uncertain. CDR3 length: 13 amino acids. V was clipped by 4 bases and J by 1 base, with 7 bases between them. Germline CDR1 reads MNHNY; CDR2 reads SVGAGI (reference sequence). The CDR3 DNA reads TGTGCCAGCAGTTTAAGGAGCCAAGAGACCCAGTACTTC. The encoded protein is CASSLRSQETQYF.

The V gene is TRBV28, the J gene TRBJ2-2; 12 bases agree with TRBD2. The germline CDR1 and CDR2 sequences are MDHEN and SYDVKM. J was trimmed by 6 bases and V by 5 bases; bases with no gene match: 4. The CDR3 length is 15 residues. CDR3 nucleotides: TGTGCCAGCAGTCTAGCGGGAGGGGGTCCCGGGGAGCTGTTTTTT. It yields the protein CASSLAGGGPGELFF.

The chain combines TRBV6-1 with TRBJ1-5, with 8 bases aligning to TRBD1. Germline CDR1 and CDR2: MNHNS and SASEGT. The V segment lost 6 bases and the J segment 5 bases; nucleotides outside the gene matches: 6. The CDR3 is 14 amino acids. CDR3 nucleotide sequence: TGTGCCAGCAGACGCAGGGGGCAGGATCAGCCCCAGCATTTT. Its protein is CASRRRGQDQPQHF.

The V gene is TRBV28, the J gene TRBJ2-4; TRBD1 matches at 8 bases. The CDR3 contains 13 residues. V dropped 3 bases and J dropped 7; count of bases not matched to a gene: 2. Germline V gene lookup returns CDR1 MDHEN and CDR2 SYDVKM. In DNA, the CDR3 is TGTGCCAGCAGTTTTTCAGGGGGCAACATTCAGTACTTC. Translating it yields CASSFSGGNIQYF.

This clone turned up a few times. The chain carries TRBV7-6 and TRBJ2-1, with TRBD2 identical over 7 bases. Losses at the gene ends were 1 base for V and 2 bases for J; bases not matched to a gene: 5. The germline CDR1 and CDR2 sequences are SGHVS and FNYEAQ. This CDR3 has 16 residues. CDR3 sequence reads: CASSLGSSGAYNEQFF. The CDR3 DNA follows: TGTGCCAGCAGCTTAGGGTCTAGCGGAGCCTACAATGAGCAGTTCTTC. Using reference TRBV7-6 and TRBJ2-1 for the parts outside the CDR3, the full variable domain is GAGVSQSPRYKVTKRGQDVALRCDPISGHVSLYWYRQALGQGPEFLTYFNYEAQQDKSGLPNDRFSAERPEGSISTLTIQRTEQRDSAMYRCASSLGSSGAYNEQFFGPGTRLTVL.

The V call is TRBV21-1, the J call TRBJ1-4; no check of the table's D call, TRBD1, against the DNA was made. TRBV21-1 is flagged as a pseudogene. The CDR3 length is 15 residues. CDR3 nucleotides: TGTGCCAGCAGCTACGACAGTCTTCGAGAAAAAAAACTGTTTTTT. Its protein is CASSYDSLREKKLFF.

The chain has TRBV5-1 and TRBJ1-1; D ambiguous. This CDR3 spans 14 amino acids. The germline V and J ends were trimmed by 0 bases and 4 bases, with 10 bases remaining between them. Germline loops: CDR1 SGHRS, CDR2 YFSETQ. CDR3 residues: CASSLGSPGTEAFF. CDR3 bases: TGCGCCAGCAGCTTGGGATCCCCGGGCACTGAAGCTTTCTTT.

This clone was detected only once. J is TRBJ2-3 and V is TRBV6-1; TRBD1 matches at 10 bases. Germline V gives CDR1 MNHNS, CDR2 SASEGT. The CDR3 loop spans 15 amino acids. With 6 bases clipped from V and 4 bases from J, the junction kept 7 bases outside the gene matches. This CDR3 is CASRTGGLGADTQYF. In DNA, the CDR3 is TGTGCCAGCAGGACAGGGGGCCTTGGTGCAGATACGCAGTATTTT.

V gene TRBV6-5 combines with J gene TRBJ1-1; D unresolved. The germline V and J ends were trimmed by 0 bases and 5 bases, with 13 bases remaining between them. Germline V gene data show CDR1 as MNHEY and CDR2 as SVGAGI. The CDR3 contains 15 residues. CDR3 protein: CASSYSGWGGTEAFF. The CDR3 nucleotides read TGTGCCAGCAGTTACTCGGGTTGGGGAGGAACTGAAGCTTTCTTT.